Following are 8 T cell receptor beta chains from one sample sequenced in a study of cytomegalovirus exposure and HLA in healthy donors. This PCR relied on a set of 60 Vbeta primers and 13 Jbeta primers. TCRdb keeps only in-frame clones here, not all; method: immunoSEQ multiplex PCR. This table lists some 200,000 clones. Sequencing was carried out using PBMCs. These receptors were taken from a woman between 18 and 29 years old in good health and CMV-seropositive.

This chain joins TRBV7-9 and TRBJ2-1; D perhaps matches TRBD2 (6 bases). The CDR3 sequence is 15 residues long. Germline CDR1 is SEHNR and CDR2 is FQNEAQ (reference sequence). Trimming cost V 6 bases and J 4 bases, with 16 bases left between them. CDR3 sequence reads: CASSPRASVYNEQFF. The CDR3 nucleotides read TGTGCCAGCAGTCCAAGGGCTAGCGTGTACAATGAGCAGTTCTTC. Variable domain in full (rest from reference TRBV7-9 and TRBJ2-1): DTGVSQNPRHKITKRGQNVTFRCDPISEHNRLYWYRQTLGQGPEFLTYFQNEAQLEKSRLLSDRFSAERPKGSFSTLEIQRTEQGDSAMYLCASSPRASVYNEQFFGPGTRLTVL.

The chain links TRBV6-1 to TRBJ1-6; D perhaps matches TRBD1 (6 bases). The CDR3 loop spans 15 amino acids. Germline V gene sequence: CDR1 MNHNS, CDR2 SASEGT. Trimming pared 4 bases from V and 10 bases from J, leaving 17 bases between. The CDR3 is CASSATWGGDSPLHF. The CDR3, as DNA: TGTGCCAGCAGTGCTACTTGGGGGGGCGACTCACCCCTCCACTTT.

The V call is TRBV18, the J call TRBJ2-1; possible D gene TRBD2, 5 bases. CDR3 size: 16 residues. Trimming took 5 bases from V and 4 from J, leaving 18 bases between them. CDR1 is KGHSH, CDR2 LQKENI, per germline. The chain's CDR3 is CASSTTEAENYNEQFF. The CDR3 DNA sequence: TGTGCCAGCTCAACAACGGAAGCGGAAAATTACAATGAGCAGTTCTTC. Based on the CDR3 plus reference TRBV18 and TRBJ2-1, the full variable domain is NAGVMQNPRHLVRRRGQEARLRCSPMKGHSHVYWYRQLPEEGLKFMVYLQKENIIDESGMPKERFSAEFPKEGPSILRIQQVVRGDSAAYFCASSTTEAENYNEQFFGPGTRLTVL.

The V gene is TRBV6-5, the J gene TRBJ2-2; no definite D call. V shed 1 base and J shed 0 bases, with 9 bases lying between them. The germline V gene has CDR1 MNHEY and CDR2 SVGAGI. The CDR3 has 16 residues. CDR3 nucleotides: TGTGCCAGCAGTTACTTTTCTGTTGCGAACACCGGGGAGCTGTTTTTT. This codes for CASSYFSVANTGELFF.

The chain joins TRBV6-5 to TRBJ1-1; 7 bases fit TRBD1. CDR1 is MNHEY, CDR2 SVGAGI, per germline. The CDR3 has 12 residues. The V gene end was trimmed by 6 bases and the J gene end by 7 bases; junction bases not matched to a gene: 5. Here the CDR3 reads CASSSWTGEAFF. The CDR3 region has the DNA TGTGCCAGCAGCTCCTGGACAGGTGAAGCTTTCTTT.

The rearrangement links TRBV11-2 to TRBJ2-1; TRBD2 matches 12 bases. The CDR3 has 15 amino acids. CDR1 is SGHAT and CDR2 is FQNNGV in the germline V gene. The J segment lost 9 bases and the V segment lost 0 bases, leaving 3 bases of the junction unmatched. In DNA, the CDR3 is TGTGCCAGCAGCTTAGAACTAGCGGGAGGACGTGAGCAGTTCTTC. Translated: CASSLELAGGREQFF.

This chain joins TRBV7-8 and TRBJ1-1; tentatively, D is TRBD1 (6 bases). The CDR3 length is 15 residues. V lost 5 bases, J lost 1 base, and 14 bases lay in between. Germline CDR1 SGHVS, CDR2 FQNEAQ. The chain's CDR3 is CASSTPRRGNTEAFF. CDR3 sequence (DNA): TGTGCCAGCAGCACCCCCCGCAGGGGGAACACTGAAGCTTTCTTT.

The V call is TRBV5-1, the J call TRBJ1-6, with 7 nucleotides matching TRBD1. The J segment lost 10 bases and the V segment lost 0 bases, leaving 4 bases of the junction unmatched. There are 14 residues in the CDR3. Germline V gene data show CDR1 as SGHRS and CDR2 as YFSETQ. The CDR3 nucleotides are TGCGCCAGCAGCTTGGACCAGGGGGACTCACCCCTCCACTTT. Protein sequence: CASSLDQGDSPLHF.